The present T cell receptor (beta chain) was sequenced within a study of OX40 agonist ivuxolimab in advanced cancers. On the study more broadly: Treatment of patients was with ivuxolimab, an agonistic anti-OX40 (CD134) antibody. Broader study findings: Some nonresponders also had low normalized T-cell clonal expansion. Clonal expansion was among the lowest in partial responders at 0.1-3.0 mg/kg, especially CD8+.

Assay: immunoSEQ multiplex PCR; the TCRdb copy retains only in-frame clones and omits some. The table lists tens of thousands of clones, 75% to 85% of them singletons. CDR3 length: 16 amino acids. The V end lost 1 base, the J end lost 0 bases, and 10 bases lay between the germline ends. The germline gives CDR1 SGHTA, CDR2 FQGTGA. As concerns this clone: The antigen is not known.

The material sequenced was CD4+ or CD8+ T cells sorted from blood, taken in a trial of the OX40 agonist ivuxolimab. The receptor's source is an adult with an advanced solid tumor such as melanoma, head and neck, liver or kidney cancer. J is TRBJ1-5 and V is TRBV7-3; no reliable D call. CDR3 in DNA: TGTGCCAGCAGCTTAAGGTTGACCGATAGCAATCAGCCCCAGCATTTT. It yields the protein CASSLRLTDSNQPQHF.